This T cell receptor (beta chain) was recorded in a study of response to subunit inactivated influenza vaccine. TCRdb reprocessed the RT-PCR reads via MiXCR and lists one record per CDR3 protein. The sample holds 450,000 to 550,000 distinct CDR3 sequences, about 25% seen once. The CDR3 covers 15 residues. J was trimmed by 2 bases and V by 6 bases; bases with no gene match: 10. Germline CDR1 and CDR2: LNHDA and SQIVND (reference sequence). The rearrangement links TRBV19 to TRBJ2-7; 7 nucleotides line up with TRBD2. The sequence derives from a man over 45 who received an inactivated influenza vaccine. The sequencing here drew on CD4+ T cells sorted from PBMCs, taken more than 4 days after vaccination. The CDR3 coding sequence is TGTGCCAGTAGAGAAAGGGCGGGAGCCCCCTACGAGCAGTACTTC. Translation gives CASRERAGAPYEQYF.